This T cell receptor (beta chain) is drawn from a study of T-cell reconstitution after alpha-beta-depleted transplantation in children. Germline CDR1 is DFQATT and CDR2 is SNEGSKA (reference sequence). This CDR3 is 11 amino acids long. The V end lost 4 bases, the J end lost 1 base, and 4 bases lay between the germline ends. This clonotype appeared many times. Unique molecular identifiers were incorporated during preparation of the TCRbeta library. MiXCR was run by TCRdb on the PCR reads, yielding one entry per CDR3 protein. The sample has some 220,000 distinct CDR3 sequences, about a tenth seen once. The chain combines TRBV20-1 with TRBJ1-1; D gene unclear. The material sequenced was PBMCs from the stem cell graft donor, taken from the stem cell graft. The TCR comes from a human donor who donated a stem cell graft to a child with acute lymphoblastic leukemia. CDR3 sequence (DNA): TGCAGTGCTACCCAGAACACTGAAGCTTTCTTT. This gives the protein CSATQNTEAFF.